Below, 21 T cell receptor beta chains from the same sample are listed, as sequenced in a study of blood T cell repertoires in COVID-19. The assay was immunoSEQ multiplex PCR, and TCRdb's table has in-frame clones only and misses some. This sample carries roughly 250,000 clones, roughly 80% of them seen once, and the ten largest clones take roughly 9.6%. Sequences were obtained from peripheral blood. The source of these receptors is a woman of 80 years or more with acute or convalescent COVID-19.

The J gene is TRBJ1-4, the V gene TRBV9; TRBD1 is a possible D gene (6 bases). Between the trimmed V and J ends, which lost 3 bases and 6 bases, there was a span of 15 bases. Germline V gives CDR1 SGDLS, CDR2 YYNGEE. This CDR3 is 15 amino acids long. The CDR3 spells CASSGTQGGDEKLFF. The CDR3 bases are TGTGCCAGCAGCGGGACACAGGGAGGGGATGAAAAACTGTTTTTT.

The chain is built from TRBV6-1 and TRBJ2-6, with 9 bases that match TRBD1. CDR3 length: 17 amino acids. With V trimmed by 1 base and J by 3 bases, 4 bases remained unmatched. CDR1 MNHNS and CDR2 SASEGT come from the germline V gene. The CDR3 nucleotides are TGTGCCAGCAGTGAAGACAGGGGGCTAGGTGGGGCCAACGTCCTGACTTTC. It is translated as CASSEDRGLGGANVLTF.

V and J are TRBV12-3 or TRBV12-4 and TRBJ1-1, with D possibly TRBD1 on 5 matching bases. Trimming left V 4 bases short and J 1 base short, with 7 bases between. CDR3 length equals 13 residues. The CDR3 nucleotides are TGTGCCAGCAGTTCCGACAGGAACACTGAAGCTTTCTTT. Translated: CASSSDRNTEAFF.

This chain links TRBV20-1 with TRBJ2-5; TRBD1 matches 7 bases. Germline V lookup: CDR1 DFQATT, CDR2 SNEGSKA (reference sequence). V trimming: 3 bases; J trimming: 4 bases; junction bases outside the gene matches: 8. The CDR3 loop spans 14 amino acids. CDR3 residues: CSASFVQGRETQYF. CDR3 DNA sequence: TGCAGTGCTAGTTTCGTACAGGGGAGAGAGACCCAGTACTTC.

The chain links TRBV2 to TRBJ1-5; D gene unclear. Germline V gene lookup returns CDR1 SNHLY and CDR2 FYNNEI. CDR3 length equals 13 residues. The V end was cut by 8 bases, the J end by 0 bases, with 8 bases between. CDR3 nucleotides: TGTGCCAGCGGAGCCAATAGCAATCAGCCCCAGCATTTT. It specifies CASGANSNQPQHF.

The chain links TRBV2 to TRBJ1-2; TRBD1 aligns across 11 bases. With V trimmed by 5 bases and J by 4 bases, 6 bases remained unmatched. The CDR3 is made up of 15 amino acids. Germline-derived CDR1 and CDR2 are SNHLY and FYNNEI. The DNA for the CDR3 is TGTGCCAGCAGTCAGACCGGGACAGGGGGCTATGGCTACACCTTC. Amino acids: CASSQTGTGGYGYTF. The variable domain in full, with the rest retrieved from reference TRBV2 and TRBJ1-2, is EPEVTQTPSHQVTQMGQEVILRCVPISNHLYFYWYRQILGQKVEFLVSFYNNEISEKSEIFDDQFSVERPDGSNFTLKIRSTKLEDSAMYFCASSQTGTGGYGYTFGSGTRLTVV.

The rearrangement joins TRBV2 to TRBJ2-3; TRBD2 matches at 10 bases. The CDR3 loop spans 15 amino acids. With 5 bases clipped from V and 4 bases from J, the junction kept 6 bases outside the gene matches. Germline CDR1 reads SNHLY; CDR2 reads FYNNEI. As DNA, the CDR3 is TGTGCCAGCAGTTGGAGCGGGGGGGCATCAGATACGCAGTATTTT. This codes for CASSWSGGASDTQYF.

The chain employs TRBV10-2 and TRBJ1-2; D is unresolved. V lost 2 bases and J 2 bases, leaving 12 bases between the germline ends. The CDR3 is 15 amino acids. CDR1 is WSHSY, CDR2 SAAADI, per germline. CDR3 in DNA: TGCGCCAGCAGTGAGGCGGGATCACAAAACTATGGCTACACCTTC. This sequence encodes CASSEAGSQNYGYTF.

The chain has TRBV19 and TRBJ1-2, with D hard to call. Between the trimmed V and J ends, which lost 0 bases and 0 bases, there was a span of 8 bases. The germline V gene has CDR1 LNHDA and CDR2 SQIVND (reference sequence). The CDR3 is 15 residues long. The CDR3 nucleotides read TGTGCCAGTAGTATAGATGGTAGAGCTAACTATGGCTACACCTTC. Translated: CASSIDGRANYGYTF.

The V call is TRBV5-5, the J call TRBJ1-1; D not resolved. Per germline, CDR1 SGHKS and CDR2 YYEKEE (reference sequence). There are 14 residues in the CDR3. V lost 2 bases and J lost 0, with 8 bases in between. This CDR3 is CASSLALMNTEAFF. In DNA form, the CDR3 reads TGTGCCAGCAGCTTAGCCCTCATGAACACTGAAGCTTTCTTT.

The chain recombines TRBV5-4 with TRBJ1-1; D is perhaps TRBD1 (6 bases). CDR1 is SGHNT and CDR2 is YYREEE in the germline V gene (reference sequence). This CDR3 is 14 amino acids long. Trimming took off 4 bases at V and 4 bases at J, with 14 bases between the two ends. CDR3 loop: CASSLRGSSTEAFF. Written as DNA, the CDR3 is TGTGCCAGCAGCCTGAGGGGGTCGTCCACTGAAGCTTTCTTT.

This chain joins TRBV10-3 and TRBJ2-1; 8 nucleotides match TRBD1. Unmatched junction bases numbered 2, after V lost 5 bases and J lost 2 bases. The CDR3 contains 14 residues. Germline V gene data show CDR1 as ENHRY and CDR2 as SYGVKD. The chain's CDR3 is CAISPGGPYNEQFF. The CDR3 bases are TGTGCCATCAGTCCAGGGGGCCCCTACAATGAGCAGTTCTTC.

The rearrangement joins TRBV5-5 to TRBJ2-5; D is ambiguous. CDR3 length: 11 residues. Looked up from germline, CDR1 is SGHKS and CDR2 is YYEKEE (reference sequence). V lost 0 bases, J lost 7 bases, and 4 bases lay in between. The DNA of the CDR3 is TGTGCCAGCAGCTTGGGCGGGACCCAGTACTTC. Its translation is CASSLGGTQYF.

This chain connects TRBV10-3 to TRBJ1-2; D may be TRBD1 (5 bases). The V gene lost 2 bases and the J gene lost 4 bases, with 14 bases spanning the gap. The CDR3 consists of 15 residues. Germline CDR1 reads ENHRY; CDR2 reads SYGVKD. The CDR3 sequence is CAISERGSASYGYTF. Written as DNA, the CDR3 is TGTGCCATCAGTGAGAGGGGATCTGCAAGCTATGGCTACACCTTC.

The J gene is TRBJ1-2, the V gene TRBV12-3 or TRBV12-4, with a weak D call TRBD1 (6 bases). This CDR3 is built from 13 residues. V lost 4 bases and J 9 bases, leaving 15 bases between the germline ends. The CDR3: CASSSPWTESYTF. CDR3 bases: TGTGCCAGCAGTTCTCCTTGGACAGAGAGCTACACCTTC.

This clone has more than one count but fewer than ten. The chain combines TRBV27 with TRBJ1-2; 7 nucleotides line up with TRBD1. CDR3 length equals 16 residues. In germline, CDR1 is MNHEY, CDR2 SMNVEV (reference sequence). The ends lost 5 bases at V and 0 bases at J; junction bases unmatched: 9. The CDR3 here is CASSPTRGGANYGYTF. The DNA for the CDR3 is TGTGCCAGCAGTCCCACCAGAGGGGGCGCTAACTATGGCTACACCTTC.

CDR3 DNA: TGTGCCAGCAGTTACACGACAGGGGGTAATTCACCCCTCCACTTT. Encoded protein: CASSYTTGGNSPLHF. V usage is TRBV6-6 and J usage is TRBJ1-6, with 9 positions matching TRBD1. This CDR3 has 15 amino acids. CDR1 and CDR2 from the germline V gene are MNHNY and SVGAGI (reference sequence). V shed 2 bases and J 6 bases; nucleotides not matched to a gene: 2.

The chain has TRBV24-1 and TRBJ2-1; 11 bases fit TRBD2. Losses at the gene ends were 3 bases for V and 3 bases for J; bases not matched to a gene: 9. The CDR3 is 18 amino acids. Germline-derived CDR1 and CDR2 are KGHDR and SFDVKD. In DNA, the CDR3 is TGTGCCACCAGTGATCCGCCGGGCGGACTAGCGGGCTACAATGAGCAGTTCTTC. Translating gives CATSDPPGGLAGYNEQFF.

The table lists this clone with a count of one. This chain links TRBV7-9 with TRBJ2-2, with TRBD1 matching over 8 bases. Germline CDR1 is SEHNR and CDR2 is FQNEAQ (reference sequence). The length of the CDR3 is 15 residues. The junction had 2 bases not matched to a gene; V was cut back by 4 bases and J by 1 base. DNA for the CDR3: TGTGCCAGCAGCTCGGACAGGGAGAACACCGGGGAGCTGTTTTTT. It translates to CASSSDRENTGELFF.

The CDR3 bases are TGTGCTAGTGGTTTGTACAGGGGCGACTATAATTCACCCCTCCACTTT. This sequence encodes CASGLYRGDYNSPLHF. The gene calls are TRBV12-5 and TRBJ1-6, with 7 bases matching TRBD1. Germline V CDR1 and CDR2: LGHNT, FRNRAP. The CDR3 covers 16 residues. Trimming at V came to 2 bases and at J to 3 bases, leaving 4 bases not matched to a gene.

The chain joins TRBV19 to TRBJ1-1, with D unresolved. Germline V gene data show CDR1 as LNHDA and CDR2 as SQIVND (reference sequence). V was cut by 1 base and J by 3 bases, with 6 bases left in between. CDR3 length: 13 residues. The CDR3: CASSIGPDTEAFF. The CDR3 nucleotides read TGTGCCAGTAGTATAGGTCCAGACACTGAAGCTTTCTTT.